The clone carrying this T cell receptor beta chain was observed a few times. This sample stems from a study of early T cells in non-severe SARS-CoV-2 infection. Molecules of cDNA were individually given unique molecular identifiers that were attached to them. A single record per CDR3 protein comes from TCRdb applying MiXCR to the 5' RACE reads. The sample has tens of thousands of distinct CDR3 sequences; roughly 15% are singletons. This CDR3 contains 14 residues. The V end lost 3 bases, the J end lost 1 base, and 9 bases lay between the germline ends. Source: whole blood, taken at baseline. The chain joins TRBV12-3 or TRBV12-4 to TRBJ1-1; no firm D call. This TCR was sampled from an adult who was a healthcare worker with PCR-confirmed SARS-CoV-2 infection or an uninfected control (not recorded which). In DNA, the CDR3 is TGTGCCAGCAGTTTCGTTAGTTCGAACACTGAAGCTTTCTTT. Protein sequence: CASSFVSSNTEAFF.